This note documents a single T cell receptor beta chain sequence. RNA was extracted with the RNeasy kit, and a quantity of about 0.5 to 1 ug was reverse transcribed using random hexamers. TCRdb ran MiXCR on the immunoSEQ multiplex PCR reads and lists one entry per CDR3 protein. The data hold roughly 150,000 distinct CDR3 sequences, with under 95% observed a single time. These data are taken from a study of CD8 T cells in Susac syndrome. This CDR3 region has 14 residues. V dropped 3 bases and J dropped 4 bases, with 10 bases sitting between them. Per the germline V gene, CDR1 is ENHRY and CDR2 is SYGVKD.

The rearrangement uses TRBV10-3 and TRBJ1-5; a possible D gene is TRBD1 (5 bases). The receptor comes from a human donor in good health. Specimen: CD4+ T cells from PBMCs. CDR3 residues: CAISDQGENQPQHF. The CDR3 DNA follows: TGTGCCATCAGTGATCAAGGGGAAAATCAGCCCCAGCATTTT.